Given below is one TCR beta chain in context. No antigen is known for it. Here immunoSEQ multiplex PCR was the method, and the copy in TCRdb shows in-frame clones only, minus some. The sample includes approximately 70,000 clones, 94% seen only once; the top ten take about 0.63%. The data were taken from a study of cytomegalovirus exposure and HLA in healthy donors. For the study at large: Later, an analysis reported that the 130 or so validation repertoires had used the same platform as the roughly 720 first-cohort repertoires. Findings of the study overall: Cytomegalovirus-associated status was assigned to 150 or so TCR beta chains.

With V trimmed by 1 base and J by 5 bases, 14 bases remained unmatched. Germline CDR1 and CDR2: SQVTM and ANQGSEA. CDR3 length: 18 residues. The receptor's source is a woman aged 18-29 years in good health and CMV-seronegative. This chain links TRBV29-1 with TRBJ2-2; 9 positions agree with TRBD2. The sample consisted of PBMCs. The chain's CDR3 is CSVEATLGGGGGTGELFF. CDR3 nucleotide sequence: TGCAGCGTTGAAGCCACACTAGGTGGCGGGGGGGGTACCGGGGAGCTGTTTTTT.